The T cell receptor beta chain described here comes from a study of identical twins. Overall study findings and caveats: Weaker excess twin sharing was seen among beta out-of-frame sequences.

With no exceptions, donors were healthy Caucasians. With respect to this clonotype: Its antigen remains unknown.

Template switching (which added a universal primer site) was used, and cDNA carried unique molecular identifiers. TCRdb re-called the 5' RACE reads with MiXCR, one entry per CDR3 protein. The top ten hold 12% of the sample, which has 400,000 to 500,000 distinct CDR3 sequences, 15% to 20% seen once. The sequencing sample was made of naive T cells sorted from blood. The TCR was taken from a middle-aged man in good health.

CDR3 DNA: TGTGCCAGCTCACCACCGATGACCCGCAATGAGCAGTTCTTC. It specifies CASSPPMTRNEQFF. The gene calls are TRBV18 and TRBJ2-1; D is uncertain. Trimming pared 0 bases from V and 6 bases from J, leaving 9 bases between. CDR3 length: 14 amino acids. From germline, CDR1 is KGHSH and CDR2 LQKENI.